This TCR beta chain was sequenced in a study of a mutant IDH1 vaccine in newly diagnosed glioma. Study information: Treated patients had a mean age of about 40 years and a 62.5% male, around 38% female split.

Data came from immunoSEQ multiplex PCR; TCRdb stores just in-frame clones and leaves some out. This table holds about 88,000 clones, roughly 80% found once. This clone was counted only a few times. Its antigen is not identified. The CDR3 has 14 residues. Trimming removed 0 bases from V and 1 base from J, with 4 bases in between. The germline V gene encodes CDR1 GTSNPN and CDR2 SVGIG (reference sequence). General study findings and limits: Immune responses induced by the vaccine were seen in approximately 93% of patients, spanning multiple MHC alleles.

Noted time point: baseline, week 1 (first vaccination visit). Treatment denoted: pre-vaccination baseline after standard-of-care therapy. Sequenced material: PBMCs, taken from a glioma patient treated with radiotherapy, temozolomide or both. The sequence derives from a man aged 40-49 years with glioma. Some clones in this sample may be carry-over from other donors' samples. The chain links TRBV30 to TRBJ2-6; D gene ambiguous. CDR3 sequence (DNA): TGTGCCTGGAGTGTTCAGTCTGGGGCCAACGTCCTGACTTTC. Translation: CAWSVQSGANVLTF.